This T cell receptor (beta chain) was captured by sequencing in a study of beta chain features in type 1 diabetes. Study-level results: People with Type 1 diabetes carried modestly yet significantly shorter TCRB CDR3s in all four CD4+ subsets.

This clone was seen a few times. Its antigen is not known. The whole isolated RNA underwent reverse transcription, so sequencing captured expressed TCRB transcripts. TCRdb keeps only in-frame clones here, not all; method: immunoSEQ multiplex PCR. The table includes about 28,000 clones, almost 65% detected once. This CDR3 spans 13 amino acids. Germline V gene data show CDR1 as MDHEN and CDR2 as SYDVKM. V shed 9 bases, J shed 3 bases, and the junction held 6 bases outside the gene matches. The genes are TRBV28 and TRBJ2-7; TRBD2 matches at 9 bases. This TCR was sampled from a woman in her twenties or thirties with type 1 diabetes. Sample: Tregs from blood. In nucleotides, the CDR3 is TGTGCCAGTCATAGCGGGAGTTTCTACGAGCAGTACTTC. It yields the protein CASHSGSFYEQYF.